These 8 T cell receptor beta chains were sequenced from one sample in a study of tumor-infiltrating lymphocytes in primary liver carcinoma. Synthesis of TCR beta cDNA was carried out from 450 to 650 ng total RNA with a constant-region primer. Slightly modified ARM-PCR served as the procedure for the TCR beta libraries. These libraries came from three rounds of nested multiplex PCR. Investigators reported that the first two PCR rounds, at roughly 10 cycles each, used TRBV1-TRBV30 forward primers with a C-beta reverse primer. Using its own MiXCR run on the multiplex PCR reads, TCRdb lists one record per CDR3 protein. The table lists about 350,000 distinct CDR3 sequences, about two thirds of them singletons. Unsorted whole blood supplied the blood RNA, and germline DNA was isolated too. Input material: peripheral blood. Source of these receptors: a man aged 35-49 years with primary liver carcinoma and hepatitis B virus infection.

The table lists this clonotype with a count of one. This sequence joins TRBV11-2 and TRBJ2-7; 11 bases map to TRBD2. Germline loops: CDR1 SGHAT, CDR2 FQNNGV. V lost 8 bases to trimming and J lost 3 bases; unmatched junction nucleotides: 6. The CDR3 is 14 residues long. The DNA of the CDR3 is TGTGCCAGCGGCCGACTAGCGGGGTACTACGAGCAGTACTTC. Translation: CASGRLAGYYEQYF.

As for this clonotype: A much more abundant neighbour one base away suggests this may be a read error. The CDR3 does not close with the conserved phenylalanine or tryptophan, likely indicating a read error. The rearrangement joins TRBV29-1 to TRBJ1-1; 7 nucleotides agree with TRBD1. CDR1 is SQVTM and CDR2 is ANQGSEA in the germline V gene. With V trimmed by 5 bases and J by 1 base, 4 bases remained unmatched. The CDR3 covers 13 residues. The CDR3 is CSVRGQQNTEAFS. The CDR3 region has the DNA TGCAGCGTTCGGGGACAGCAGAACACTGAAGCTTTCTCT.

Turning to this clonotype: At one boundary the junction diverges from the germline segment, which might be a read error. The gene calls are TRBV11-3 and TRBJ1-2; D call uncertain. The CDR3 loop spans 11 amino acids. Germline V gene data show CDR1 as SGHNT and CDR2 as YENEEA. The CDR3: CASHMGYGYTF. The CDR3, as DNA: TGTGCCAGCCACATGGGGTATGGCTATACCTTC.

This clonotype was picked up one time. A clone one base away is much larger, so this may be a read error. The V and J genes are TRBV5-4 and TRBJ2-1; 7 bases align to TRBD2. Germline CDR1 SGHNT, CDR2 YYREEE (reference sequence). CDR3 length: 13 residues. CDR3 coding DNA: TGTACCAGCAGCTTGGCTAGCGGTAGTGAGCAGTTCTTC. Translation: CTSSLASGSEQFF.

Concerning this clonotype: This is likely a read error, given that the CDR3 carries no conserved phenylalanine or tryptophan at its end. The chain joins TRBV4-2 to TRBJ2-5, with no clear D. There are 17 residues in the CDR3. In germline, CDR1 is LGHNA, CDR2 YNFKEQ. Trimming left V 2 bases short and J 4 bases short, with 20 bases between. The CDR3 loop is CASSQSPLTWHGETQYI. The CDR3 DNA follows: TGTGCCAGCAGCCAATCCCCCCTGACATGGCACGGAGAGACCCAGTACATC.

This clonotype was counted ten times or more. V is TRBV4-1 and J is TRBJ2-1; TRBD2 aligns across 15 bases. The germline V gene has CDR1 MGHRA and CDR2 YSYEKL. V gave up 4 bases and J gave up 7 bases; unmatched junction bases: 11. The length of the CDR3 is 18 residues. This CDR3 reads CASSPGLAGGLLGNEQFF. The CDR3 DNA sequence: TGCGCCAGCAGCCCCGGACTAGCGGGAGGGCTCCTGGGGAATGAGCAGTTCTTC.

This clonotype was counted between two and nine times. This chain joins TRBV28 and TRBJ1-2; TRBD1 is a possible D gene (5 bases). V was clipped by 3 bases and J by 4 bases, with 12 bases between them. Germline values: CDR1 MDHEN, CDR2 SYDVKM. There are 14 residues in the CDR3. The CDR3 nucleotides are TGTGCCAGCAGTTTTGGGGGACCTGGCTATGGCTACACCTTC. Its protein product is CASSFGGPGYGYTF.

This clonotype turned up a few times. The rearrangement uses TRBV12-3 or TRBV12-4 and TRBJ2-1; D gene unclear. The V end was cut by 3 bases, the J end by 9 bases, with 12 bases between. The CDR3 runs to 13 residues. CDR3 in amino acids: CASSLSNQGEQFF. The CDR3 region has the DNA TGTGCCAGCAGTTTGTCTAATCAAGGTGAGCAGTTCTTC.